Below, 10 T cell receptor beta chains from the same sample are listed, as sequenced in a study of beta chain features in type 1 diabetes. Every bit of the isolated RNA underwent reverse transcription, so sequencing read expressed TCRB transcripts. TCRdb's table, derived via immunoSEQ multiplex PCR, lists solely in-frame clones and lacks some. The sample holds 120,000 to 150,000 clones, about 9.7% seen once. Input material: central memory CD4+ T cells from blood. These receptor sequences come from a woman in her thirties or forties in good health.

J is TRBJ2-2 and V is TRBV4-1; D is unresolved. From germline, CDR1 is MGHRA and CDR2 YSYEKL. V lost 5 bases to trimming and J lost 4 bases, with 8 bases between them. The CDR3 extends over 13 amino acids. CDR3 DNA: TGCGCCAGCAGCTGGAGCCCCACCGGGGAGCTGTTTTTT. Translation gives CASSWSPTGELFF.

Only a few counts were recorded for this clone. This chain connects TRBV5-1 to TRBJ1-1; 8 nucleotides line up with TRBD1. The CDR3 runs 12 residues. The germline CDR1 and CDR2 sequences are SGHRS and YFSETQ. V shed 4 bases, J shed 7 bases, and the junction held 3 bases outside the gene matches. The CDR3 DNA reads as TGCGCCAGCAGCCTGGGACAGGATGAAGCTTTCTTT. The encoded protein is CASSLGQDEAFF.

This clone has more than one count but fewer than ten. The rearrangement links TRBV4-1 to TRBJ2-3; 7 nucleotides align to TRBD2. The V gene end was trimmed by 4 bases and the J gene end by 4 bases; junction bases not matched to a gene: 17. The CDR3 has 18 residues. Germline loops: CDR1 MGHRA, CDR2 YSYEKL. CDR3 loop: CASSPLIQGGSGADTQYF. For the CDR3, the DNA is TGCGCCAGCAGCCCCCTAATTCAGGGAGGGTCCGGGGCAGATACGCAGTATTTT.

V is TRBV7-2 and J is TRBJ1-2, with 8 nucleotides matching TRBD1. The CDR3 spans 13 residues. CDR1 is SGHTA, CDR2 FQGNSA, per germline. V lost 5 bases and J lost 4; bases outside the gene matches: 3. The CDR3 DNA follows: TGTGCCAGCAGCCATGGACAGGGCTATGGCTACACCTTC. Residues: CASSHGQGYGYTF.

The chain recombines TRBV19 with TRBJ1-2; 8 bases fit TRBD1. In germline, CDR1 is LNHDA, CDR2 SQIVND (reference sequence). J was trimmed by 8 bases and V by 7 bases; bases with no gene match: 15. The CDR3 totals 15 residues. The CDR3 DNA is TGTGCCAGTAAAAGGACAGGGAGGGCCGCACGAGGCTACACCTTC. Residues: CASKRTGRAARGYTF.

This clone was observed once. V usage is TRBV6-1 and J usage is TRBJ2-5; no firm D call. Trimming took 5 bases from V and 0 from J, leaving 7 bases between them. Germline V CDR1 and CDR2: MNHNS, SASEGT. The CDR3 sequence is 13 residues long. CDR3 residues: CASSPVHQETQYF. The CDR3 nucleotides read TGTGCCAGCAGTCCCGTCCACCAAGAGACCCAGTACTTC.

This chain joins TRBV10-3 and TRBJ2-5; TRBD1 might be the D (6 bases). The CDR3 has 16 residues. Germline CDR1 reads ENHRY; CDR2 reads SYGVKD. V lost 4 bases and J 1 base, leaving 16 bases between the germline ends. The CDR3, as DNA: TGTGCCATCAGTGGTTCAAAGGGACACCTCCAAGAGACCCAGTACTTC. The encoded protein is CAISGSKGHLQETQYF.

The V and J genes are TRBV7-9 and TRBJ2-7; D is perhaps TRBD1 (5 bases). The CDR3 sequence is 17 residues long. CDR1 and CDR2 from the germline V gene are SEHNR and FQNEAQ (reference sequence). V lost 8 bases and J 4 bases, leaving 27 bases between the germline ends. Here the CDR3 reads CASGVLMGPPDSYEQYF. In DNA form, the CDR3 reads TGTGCCAGCGGGGTTCTGATGGGGCCTCCTGATTCTTACGAGCAGTACTTC.

This clone was found a few times. The V call is TRBV19, the J call TRBJ2-2, with 9 bases identical to TRBD2. Unmatched junction bases numbered 4, after V lost 6 bases and J lost 5 bases. The CDR3 contains 14 residues. Germline V CDR1 and CDR2: LNHDA, SQIVND (reference sequence). CDR3 nucleotide sequence: TGTGCCAGTAGGACTAGCGGCTATACCGGGGAGCTGTTTTTT. Amino acids: CASRTSGYTGELFF.

The V and J genes are TRBV6-5 and TRBJ2-1, with 8 bases lining up with TRBD1. The CDR3 loop spans 14 amino acids. The ends lost 10 bases at V and 0 bases at J; junction bases unmatched: 5. Germline V gene data show CDR1 as MNHEY and CDR2 as SVGAGI. The CDR3 loop is CATRQGSSYNEQFF. CDR3 sequence (DNA): TGTGCCACCCGACAGGGGAGCTCCTACAATGAGCAGTTCTTC.